One TCR beta chain is described in this entry. Its binding antigen is unknown. No base quality values were provided; no much bigger clone lies one nucleotide off. These data are taken from a study of blood T cell repertoires in COVID-19 (dated by TCRdb to about 2020). Broadly, across the study: Samples from collaborators originated in the United States, Italy and Spain and spanned both the acute and convalescent phases of COVID-19. Where available, HLA class I and class II types were obtained from metadata supplied by the sample provider rather than from assay-based typing. The samples were drawn from two sources: the first 160 participants of the ongoing ImmuneRACE study, and 1,254 subjects contributed by 6 global collaborators. The material from the prospective study consisted of cDNA or gDNA derived from T cells, B-cell-depleted T cells, or PBMCs. Deeply sampled blood TCRbeta repertoires from subjects exposed to, actively infected with, or recovered from COVID-19 were included in the dataset. A de-identified subject ID, COVID-19 status, age in years and sex were almost always included in the sample metadata. A freely available public database, intended as a resource for researchers studying the immune response to SARS-CoV-2, is where the repertoires were released. Broader findings and caveats from the paper: The quantity of clinical and demographic metadata differed by source and by participant and was supplied without curation.

TCRbeta CDR3 regions were amplified from genomic DNA using the immunoSEQ Assay, a bias-controlled multiplex PCR. For the original study's pipeline: The number of nucleated cells in each sample was estimated by amplification of reference gene primers within the assay. To quantify the absolute abundance of each unique TCRbeta CDR3 rearrangement, sequence reads were collapsed and filtered. For each sample, productive Simpson clonality was calculated by taking the square root of Simpson's diversity index across productive rearrangements. The clones in this table, taken by TCRdb from immuneACCESS, are in-frame only. Not every clone is retained; where verified, under half of the shortfall comes from an unresolved V gene, and the cause of the rest is unknown. V, J and clone size were drawn from that table, and D and trimming were deduced from the DNA. The sample table shows tens of thousands of clones, and 65% to 90% are seen once. The ten top clones hold roughly 8.9% of the sample.

V sheds 7 bases and J sheds 6 bases, leaving 18 bases between their ends. CDR1 and CDR2 are drawn from the germline V gene: MGHDK, SYGVNS. From the cysteine up to the phenylalanine, the CDR3 has a length of 15 residues. CDR3 DNA only is kept here, 45 bases in frame from base 1. One collaborating source in Seattle enrolled patients during active infection and followed them longitudinally through the course of disease. Whole blood was collected in K2EDTA tubes by collaborating institutions according to the institutions' own protocols. For TCRbeta analysis, collaborators shipped samples in one of three forms: frozen whole blood, isolated PBMCs, or DNA extracted from either of those sample types.

This clonotype was sampled from a man aged 45-65 years with COVID-19, enrolled during active disease. The V and J segments used are TRBV25-1 and TRBJ2-2; TRBD2 might be the D gene, on 5 matching bases. The material sequenced was peripheral blood. The nucleotides read TGTGCCAGCACCCCGGGGATCCGAGCCGCCGGGGAGCTGTTTTTT. This is translated as CASTPGIRAAGELFF.